This TCR beta chain was captured by sequencing in a study of cytomegalovirus exposure and HLA in healthy donors. Whole-study findings and limits: The study listed approximately 160 cytomegalovirus-associated TCR beta chains. Later analysis showed TCR association rates varying by HLA locus, highest for DRB1 and lowest for HLA-C. Certain indistinguishable V segments, among them TRBV6-2 and TRBV6-3, were excluded. Reportedly, diagnosis of cytomegalovirus status by the classifier showed high specificity and sensitivity.

Notes on this clone: Its antigen is undetermined.

PCR primers comprised 60 Vbeta and 13 Jbeta primers. Repertoires were generated with immunoSEQ multiplex PCR, while TCRdb's copy carries only in-frame clones and drops some. The sample has about 70,000 clones, about nine tenths seen once. Trimming cost V 5 bases and J 1 base, with 7 bases left between them. The CDR3 is 13 residues long. Germline values: CDR1 MNHEY, CDR2 SMNVEV (reference sequence). The specimen sequenced was PBMCs. The chain uses TRBV27 and TRBJ2-3, with unresolved D. The sequence derives from a woman younger than 45 in good health and CMV-seronegative. CDR3 in DNA: TGTGCCAGCAGTAACTCTGGCACAGATACGCAGTATTTT. Translating it yields CASSNSGTDTQYF.